These 12 T cell receptor beta chains share one sample of origin, sequenced in a study of blood T cell repertoires in COVID-19. Assay: immunoSEQ multiplex PCR; the TCRdb copy retains only in-frame clones and omits some. This table holds a few hundred thousand clones, 75% to 90% found once. The sample consisted of PBMCs or T cells enriched from blood (not recorded which). The receptors were sampled from a man between 25 and 39 years old who had recovered from COVID-19.

The rearrangement links TRBV7-2 to TRBJ2-6; the D is unclear. Germline-derived CDR1 and CDR2 are SGHTA and FQGNSA. This CDR3 has 17 amino acids. V was cut by 5 bases and J by 1 base, with 15 bases left in between. The CDR3 protein is CASSPHAASSGANVLTF. The CDR3, as DNA: TGTGCCAGCAGCCCCCACGCCGCCAGTTCTGGGGCCAACGTCCTGACTTTC.

The CDR3 region is CAWTRRTGGDEQYF. The CDR3 DNA follows: TGTGCCTGGACGCGCCGGACAGGGGGAGACGAGCAGTACTTC. V gene TRBV30 combines with J gene TRBJ2-7; 10 nucleotides match TRBD1. CDR1 and CDR2 (germline): GTSNPN, SVGIG (reference sequence). This CDR3 has 14 residues. With V trimmed by 4 bases and J by 5 bases, 8 bases remained unmatched.

V and J are TRBV27 and TRBJ2-7; TRBD1 is a possible D gene (5 bases). The ends were cut back, 3 bases at V and 4 bases at J, with 13 bases in the middle. Germline V gene lookup returns CDR1 MNHEY and CDR2 SMNVEV (reference sequence). The CDR3 covers 14 residues. Here the CDR3 reads CASSFGAGDYEQYF. The DNA of the CDR3 is TGTGCCAGCAGTTTTGGGGCAGGAGATTACGAGCAGTACTTC.

This chain connects TRBV12-2 to TRBJ2-1; the listed D gene, TRBD2, was not tested against the DNA. TRBV12-2 is assigned pseudogene status. The CDR3 spans 17 residues. The CDR3 sequence: CASRLVPSSSPGDEQFF. The CDR3 region has the DNA TGTGCAAGTCGCTTAGTGCCGTCGTCTTCTCCGGGGGATGAGCAGTTCTTC.

The CDR3 DNA follows: TGTGCCAGCAGCGTAATCGGGAATCAGCCCCAGCATTTT. It yields the protein CASSVIGNQPQHF. V and J are TRBV9 and TRBJ1-5, with unresolved D. The CDR3 is 13 residues long. The V gene lost 1 base and the J gene lost 4 bases, with 6 bases spanning the gap. In germline, CDR1 is SGDLS, CDR2 YYNGEE. Full variable domain (rest looked up from reference TRBV9 and TRBJ1-5): DSGVTQTPKHLITATGQRVTLRCSPRSGDLSVYWYQQSLDQGLQFLIQYYNGEERAKGNILERFSAQQFPDLHSELNLSSLELGDSALYFCASSVIGNQPQHFGDGTRLSIL.

J is TRBJ2-1 and V is TRBV11-2; TRBD2 aligns across 7 bases. V dropped 5 bases and J dropped 4; count of bases not matched to a gene: 17. Germline V CDR1 and CDR2: SGHAT, FQNNGV. The CDR3 consists of 18 residues. In DNA form, the CDR3 reads TGTGCCAGCAGCGAGATCTGGGAGGGCCTCCCGAATTACAATGAGCAGTTCTTC. It specifies CASSEIWEGLPNYNEQFF.

A few counts support this clone. The chain carries TRBV2 and TRBJ2-7; no clear D gene. V lost 5 bases and J lost 0, with 5 bases in between. The CDR3 totals 12 residues. Germline CDR1 and CDR2: SNHLY and FYNNEI. CDR3: CASSLSSYEQYF. CDR3 bases: TGTGCCAGCAGTCTTAGCTCCTACGAGCAGTACTTC.

The J gene is TRBJ2-1, the V gene TRBV3-1 (or the pseudogene TRBV3-2); 9 nucleotides agree with TRBD2. The CDR3 consists of 15 residues. Germline lookup yields CDR1 LGHDT and CDR2 YNNKEL (reference sequence). Trimming took 2 bases from V and 4 from J; bases not matched to a gene: 3. CDR3 nucleotide sequence: TGTGCCAGCAGCCAAATAGCGGGGGCGTACAATGAGCAGTTCTTC. This sequence encodes CASSQIAGAYNEQFF.

The chain employs TRBV13 and TRBJ2-1, with TRBD2 matching over 7 bases. Germline V gene sequence: CDR1 PRHDT, CDR2 FYEKMQ (reference sequence). The CDR3 is 16 amino acids. V lost 5 bases, J lost 0 bases, and 7 bases stayed unmatched. CDR3 sequence (DNA): TGTGCCAGCAGCCGTAGCGGGCGAAGCTCCTACAATGAGCAGTTCTTC. This encodes CASSRSGRSSYNEQFF.

This CDR3 is CASSQEARGYYGYTF. CDR3 nucleotides: TGTGCCAGCAGCCAAGAGGCCCGAGGGTACTATGGCTACACCTTC. This chain uses TRBV14 with TRBJ1-2; D not resolved. The CDR3 has 15 residues. Germline V lookup: CDR1 SGHDN, CDR2 FVKESK. Trimming took 0 bases from V and 3 from J, leaving 11 bases between them.

V and J are TRBV7-8 and TRBJ2-1, with 7 bases that match TRBD2. The CDR3 runs to 17 residues. Germline loops: CDR1 SGHVS, CDR2 FQNEAQ. J was trimmed by 10 bases and V by 5 bases; bases with no gene match: 20. CDR3 bases: TGTGCCAGCAGCCCCCCGTTGCGGCTAGCGGTTAGTGGGGAGCAGTTCTTC. Amino acids: CASSPPLRLAVSGEQFF.

The rearrangement joins TRBV4-1 to TRBJ2-1; TRBD2 aligns across 11 bases. The CDR3 is made up of 16 amino acids. V shed 0 bases, J shed 3 bases, and the junction held 1 base outside the gene matches. The germline gives CDR1 MGHRA, CDR2 YSYEKL. CDR3 sequence: CASSQEGTSGYNEQFF. The CDR3, as DNA: TGCGCCAGCAGCCAAGAGGGGACTAGCGGCTACAATGAGCAGTTCTTC.